The TCR beta chain described here comes from a study of blood T cells in healthy people across ages. General observations from the study: Those diversity estimates obtained from one million T cells were thought to be underestimates.

A word on this clonotype: Its specificity is unknown.

The donors, healthy Caucasians from Russia, were aged 6 to 90. Using a J-beta primer mix together with a sample-barcoded 5' primer, a second PCR was run for about 6 to 11 cycles. Paired-end reads containing CDR3 totaled no fewer than 2.5 million for each sample. A single record per CDR3 protein comes from TCRdb applying MiXCR to the 5' RACE reads. The table records around 940,000 distinct CDR3 sequences, 51% of them present only once. Trimming took 1 base from V and 4 from J, leaving 20 bases between them. Germline CDR1 and CDR2: DFQATT and SNEGSKA (reference sequence). The CDR3 sequence is 16 residues long.

The sequenced material came from blood. J is TRBJ2-7 and V is TRBV20-1, with D hard to call. The clonotype originates from a woman aged 60-70 years in good health. CDR3 in DNA: TGCAGTGCTAGAGCACCTTTGGGAACCAGCGCTTACGAGCAGTACTTC. Translation gives CSARAPLGTSAYEQYF.